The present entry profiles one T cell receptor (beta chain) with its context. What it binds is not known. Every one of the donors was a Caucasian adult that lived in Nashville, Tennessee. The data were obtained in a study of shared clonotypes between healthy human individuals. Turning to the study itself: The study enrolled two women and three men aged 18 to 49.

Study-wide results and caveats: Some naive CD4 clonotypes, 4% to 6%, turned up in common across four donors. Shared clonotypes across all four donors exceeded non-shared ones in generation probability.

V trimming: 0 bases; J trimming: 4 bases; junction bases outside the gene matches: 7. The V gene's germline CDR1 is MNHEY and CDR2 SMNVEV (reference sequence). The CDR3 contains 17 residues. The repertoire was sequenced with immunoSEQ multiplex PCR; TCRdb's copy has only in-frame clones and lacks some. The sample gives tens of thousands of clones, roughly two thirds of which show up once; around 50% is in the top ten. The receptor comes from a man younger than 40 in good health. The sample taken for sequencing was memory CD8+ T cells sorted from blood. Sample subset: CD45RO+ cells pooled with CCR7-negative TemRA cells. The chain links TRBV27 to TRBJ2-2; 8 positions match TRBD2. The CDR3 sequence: CASSLSLDLAGTGELFF. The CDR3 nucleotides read TGTGCCAGCAGTTTATCATTAGACCTAGCGGGCACCGGGGAGCTGTTTTTT.